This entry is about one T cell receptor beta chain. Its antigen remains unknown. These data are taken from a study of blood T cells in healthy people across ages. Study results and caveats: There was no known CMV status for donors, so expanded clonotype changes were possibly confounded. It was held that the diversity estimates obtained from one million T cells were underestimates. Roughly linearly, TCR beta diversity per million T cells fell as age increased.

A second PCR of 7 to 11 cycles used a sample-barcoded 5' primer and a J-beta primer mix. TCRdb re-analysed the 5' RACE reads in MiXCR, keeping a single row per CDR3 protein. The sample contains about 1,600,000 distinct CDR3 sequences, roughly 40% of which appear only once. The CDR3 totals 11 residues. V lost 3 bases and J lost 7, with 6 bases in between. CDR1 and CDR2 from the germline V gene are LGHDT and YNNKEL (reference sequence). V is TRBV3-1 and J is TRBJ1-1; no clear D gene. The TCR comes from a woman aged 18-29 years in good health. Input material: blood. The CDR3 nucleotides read TGTGCCAGCAGCCAGAGCCTTGAAGCTTTCTTT. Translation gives CASSQSLEAFF.